This is a list of T cell receptor beta chains from one sample in a study of shared clonotypes between healthy human individuals. Sequencing used immunoSEQ multiplex PCR; TCRdb keeps in-frame clones, though not all of them. This table has over 2 million clones, 85% to 95% appearing once. Sequenced material: naive CD4+ T cells from PBMCs. The source is a man younger than 30 in good health. Some clones in this sample may be carry-over from other donors' samples. Both conserved end residues are part of each CDR3. Each record gives: D gene, J gene, clone size, CDR3 length, V gene, CDR3 DNA, CDR3 protein. A D gene is named only where the DNA matches it firmly. The size of a clone is reported for some rows only, either as once, few or many, or as a class for expanded clones.

d_gene: TRBD1; j_gene: TRBJ1-1; abundance: -; len: 16; v_gene: TRBV15; CDR3nt: TGTGCCACCAGCAGAGAACAGGGGGGATGGGGCACTGAAGCTTTCTTT; CDR3aa: CATSREQGGWGTEAFF
d_gene: -; j_gene: TRBJ2-1; abundance: -; len: 16; v_gene: TRBV6-5; CDR3nt: TGTGCCAGCAGTTACTCGGGGGCTAGCTCCTACAATGAGCAGTTCTTC; CDR3aa: CASSYSGASSYNEQFF
d_gene: -; j_gene: TRBJ1-2; abundance: -; len: 13; v_gene: TRBV6-1; CDR3nt: TGTGCCAGCAGCAAGGACCTTAACTATGGCTACACCTTC; CDR3aa: CASSKDLNYGYTF
d_gene: -; j_gene: TRBJ2-5; abundance: -; len: 14; v_gene: TRBV6-1; CDR3nt: TGTGCCAGCAGTAGACAGGACGGAGAAGAGACCCAGTACTTC; CDR3aa: CASSRQDGEETQYF
d_gene: TRBD1; j_gene: TRBJ2-7; abundance: -; len: 15; v_gene: TRBV7-2; CDR3nt: TGTGCCAGCAGCTTACGCGGACAGGGGCTGGGTGAGCAGTACTTC; CDR3aa: CASSLRGQGLGEQYF
d_gene: -; j_gene: TRBJ1-1; abundance: -; len: 16; v_gene: TRBV18; CDR3nt: TGTGCCAGCTCACCTCCCGGACAGCCGGCGGACACTGAAGCTTTCTTT; CDR3aa: CASSPPGQPADTEAFF
d_gene: -; j_gene: TRBJ2-7; abundance: -; len: 13; v_gene: TRBV15; CDR3nt: TGTGCCTCCCAGGGGACTCTAGGGGACGAGCAGTACTTC; CDR3aa: CASQGTLGDEQYF
d_gene: -; j_gene: TRBJ1-5; abundance: -; len: 17; v_gene: TRBV5-8; CDR3nt: TGTGCCAGCAGCCCCCGGTGGCGGGGGAGTAGGGATCAGCCCCAGCATTTT; CDR3aa: CASSPRWRGSRDQPQHF
d_gene: -; j_gene: TRBJ2-2; abundance: -; len: 14; v_gene: TRBV5-1; CDR3nt: TGCGCCAGCAGCCCTGGACAGCTTAGCGGGGAGCTGTTTTTT; CDR3aa: CASSPGQLSGELFF
d_gene: -; j_gene: TRBJ2-1; abundance: -; len: 17; v_gene: TRBV21-1; CDR3nt: TGTGCCAGCAGCATGGAAGGTAGAAGGGGACACTACAATGAGCAGTTCTTC; CDR3aa: CASSMEGRRGHYNEQFF
d_gene: -; j_gene: TRBJ2-5; abundance: once; len: 12; v_gene: TRBV10-3; CDR3nt: TGTGCCATCAGTGAGTCGGGTGAGACCCAGTACTTC; CDR3aa: CAISESGETQYF
d_gene: TRBD2; j_gene: TRBJ2-2; abundance: -; len: 17; v_gene: TRBV7-6; CDR3nt: TGTGCCAGCAGCCGGACTAGCGGGAGCCCCCCAGCCGGGGAGCTGTTTTTT; CDR3aa: CASSRTSGSPPAGELFF
d_gene: TRBD2; j_gene: TRBJ2-1; abundance: -; len: 15; v_gene: TRBV5-1; CDR3nt: TGCGCCAGCAGCTTTAGGACTAGCGGATTCAATGAGCAGTTCTTC; CDR3aa: CASSFRTSGFNEQFF
d_gene: -; j_gene: TRBJ2-7; abundance: -; len: 14; v_gene: TRBV18; CDR3nt: TGTGCCAGCTCACCATCAGGGGCGCAGGGCGAGCAGTACTTC; CDR3aa: CASSPSGAQGEQYF
d_gene: TRBD2; j_gene: TRBJ2-5; abundance: -; len: 17; v_gene: TRBV7-8; CDR3nt: TGTGCCAGCACCCCAATAGGCCTAGCGGGAGGGGGAGAGACCCAGTACTTC; CDR3aa: CASTPIGLAGGGETQYF
d_gene: -; j_gene: TRBJ2-7; abundance: once; len: 15; v_gene: TRBV4-2; CDR3nt: TGTGCCAGCAGCCAACAACCGGGACGGGACTACGAGCAGTACTTC; CDR3aa: CASSQQPGRDYEQYF
d_gene: -; j_gene: TRBJ2-7; abundance: -; len: 16; v_gene: TRBV7-2; CDR3nt: TGTGCCAGCAGCTCCCAGATCCAGACCTCATCCTACGAGCAGTACTTC; CDR3aa: CASSSQIQTSSYEQYF
d_gene: TRBD1; j_gene: TRBJ1-2; abundance: -; len: 15; v_gene: TRBV28; CDR3nt: TGTGCCAGCAACCCCCAACAGGGGGTTAACTATGGCTACACCTTC; CDR3aa: CASNPQQGVNYGYTF
d_gene: -; j_gene: TRBJ2-2; abundance: -; len: 15; v_gene: TRBV27; CDR3nt: TGTGCCAGCAGTTTAAAACCCACAGGGCCAGGGGAGCTGTTTTTT; CDR3aa: CASSLKPTGPGELFF
d_gene: -; j_gene: TRBJ2-7; abundance: -; len: 14; v_gene: TRBV6-5; CDR3nt: TGTGCCAGCAGTTACAACCGGAGATCCTACGAGCAGTACTTC; CDR3aa: CASSYNRRSYEQYF
d_gene: TRBD2; j_gene: TRBJ2-1; abundance: -; len: 17; v_gene: TRBV9; CDR3nt: TGTGCCAGCAGCGTAGACGGGGGGACTAGCGCACACAATGAGCAGTTCTTC; CDR3aa: CASSVDGGTSAHNEQFF
d_gene: TRBD2; j_gene: TRBJ2-6; abundance: once; len: 17; v_gene: TRBV19; CDR3nt: TGTGCCAGTAGACCGACTAGCGGGAGTGCTGGGGCCAACGTCCTGACTTTC; CDR3aa: CASRPTSGSAGANVLTF
d_gene: TRBD2; j_gene: TRBJ2-7; abundance: -; len: 15; v_gene: TRBV5-6; CDR3nt: TGTGCCAGCAGCTTGTGGCGCGGGGAGGGCGTCGAGCAGTACTTC; CDR3aa: CASSLWRGEGVEQYF
d_gene: -; j_gene: TRBJ2-3; abundance: -; len: 16; v_gene: TRBV11-2; CDR3nt: TGTGCCAGCAGCTTTCAGCAGACCCCCAGCACAGATACGCAATATTTT; CDR3aa: CASSFQQTPSTDTQYF
d_gene: -; j_gene: TRBJ1-3; abundance: -; len: 15; v_gene: TRBV16; CDR3nt: TGTGCCAGCAGCCAATATTCTTCAAACTGGAACACCATATATTTT; CDR3aa: CASSQYSSNWNTIYF
d_gene: -; j_gene: TRBJ1-1; abundance: -; len: 13; v_gene: TRBV18; CDR3nt: TGTGCCAGCTCACCAGCCGGACGGACTGAAGCTTTCTTT; CDR3aa: CASSPAGRTEAFF
d_gene: -; j_gene: TRBJ1-4; abundance: -; len: 15; v_gene: TRBV28; CDR3nt: TGTGCCAGCAGTTCACAACAGGGTGCTAATGAAAAACTGTTTTTT; CDR3aa: CASSSQQGANEKLFF
d_gene: TRBD1; j_gene: TRBJ2-2; abundance: -; len: 16; v_gene: TRBV27; CDR3nt: TGTGCCAGCACACTATATGGACAGGCCAACACCGGGGAGCTGTTTTTT; CDR3aa: CASTLYGQANTGELFF
d_gene: -; j_gene: TRBJ2-7; abundance: -; len: 15; v_gene: TRBV29-1; CDR3nt: TGCAGCGTTGTCGAGACTGACGGATTCTCCTACGAGCAGTACTTC; CDR3aa: CSVVETDGFSYEQYF
d_gene: TRBD1; j_gene: TRBJ2-2; abundance: -; len: 15; v_gene: TRBV5-1; CDR3nt: TGCGCCAGCAGCTTGATAACAGGGGCGGCCGGGGAGCTGTTTTTT; CDR3aa: CASSLITGAAGELFF
d_gene: TRBD2; j_gene: TRBJ2-1; abundance: -; len: 16; v_gene: TRBV25-1; CDR3nt: TGTGCCAGCAGTGAGACTAGCGGGAGTCGGTACCATGAGCAGTTCTTC; CDR3aa: CASSETSGSRYHEQFF
d_gene: -; j_gene: TRBJ2-7; abundance: once; len: 15; v_gene: TRBV19; CDR3nt: TGTGCCAGTAGTTCCCCGGGACGGACCTCCTACGAGCAGTACTTC; CDR3aa: CASSSPGRTSYEQYF
d_gene: -; j_gene: TRBJ2-1; abundance: -; len: 15; v_gene: TRBV6-1; CDR3nt: TGTGCCAGCAGACCCGGGGCGAGCTCCTACAATGAGCAGTTCTTC; CDR3aa: CASRPGASSYNEQFF
d_gene: TRBD1; j_gene: TRBJ2-7; abundance: -; len: 15; v_gene: TRBV28; CDR3nt: TGTGCCAGCAGTCGAATGCCGGGACAGGGCTACGAGCAGTACTTC; CDR3aa: CASSRMPGQGYEQYF
d_gene: -; j_gene: TRBJ2-7; abundance: -; len: 13; v_gene: TRBV4-3; CDR3nt: TGCGCCAGCAGCCAAGATCTCTCGAGGGAGCAGTACTTC; CDR3aa: CASSQDLSREQYF
d_gene: -; j_gene: TRBJ1-2; abundance: few; len: 9; v_gene: TRBV29-1; CDR3nt: TGCAGCGTTGATTATGGCTACACCTTC; CDR3aa: CSVDYGYTF
d_gene: TRBD1; j_gene: TRBJ1-6; abundance: few; len: 13; v_gene: TRBV7-9; CDR3nt: TGTGCCAGCAGCTCCAGGGGGGATTCACCCCTCCACTTT; CDR3aa: CASSSRGDSPLHF
d_gene: -; j_gene: TRBJ2-7; abundance: -; len: 13; v_gene: TRBV7-9; CDR3nt: TGTGCCAGCAGCTTTTTGGCCGACTACGAGCAGTACTTC; CDR3aa: CASSFLADYEQYF
d_gene: -; j_gene: TRBJ1-2; abundance: -; len: 15; v_gene: TRBV28; CDR3nt: TGTGCCAGCGGAGGGAGGGGAGGGGCTGGCTATGGCTACACCTTC; CDR3aa: CASGGRGGAGYGYTF
d_gene: -; j_gene: TRBJ2-7; abundance: -; len: 15; v_gene: TRBV5-1; CDR3nt: TGCGCCAGCAGCCCGACCCAAGGAAATTACTACGAGCAGTACTTC; CDR3aa: CASSPTQGNYYEQYF
d_gene: -; j_gene: TRBJ2-1; abundance: -; len: 15; v_gene: TRBV2; CDR3nt: TGTGCCAGCAGGGACAGGGGACTAGAAGAAAATGAGCAGTTCTTC; CDR3aa: CASRDRGLEENEQFF
d_gene: -; j_gene: TRBJ2-7; abundance: -; len: 15; v_gene: TRBV6-1; CDR3nt: TGTGCCAGCAGTGAGAGCCGGGCGGGGTACTACGAGCAGTACTTC; CDR3aa: CASSESRAGYYEQYF
d_gene: -; j_gene: TRBJ1-1; abundance: -; len: 14; v_gene: TRBV7-3; CDR3nt: TGTGCCAGCAGCTTAACCGGGGAGGCCTCCTTAGCTTTCTTT; CDR3aa: CASSLTGEASLAFF
d_gene: -; j_gene: TRBJ2-7; abundance: -; len: 15; v_gene: TRBV28; CDR3nt: TGTGCCAGCAGTAGGGGGGGAGCGGCCGCCTACGAGCAGTACTTC; CDR3aa: CASSRGGAAAYEQYF
d_gene: -; j_gene: TRBJ2-6; abundance: -; len: 16; v_gene: TRBV28; CDR3nt: TGTGCCAGCAGTTTAGGTGGGGAAGCTGGGGCCAACGTCCTGACTTTC; CDR3aa: CASSLGGEAGANVLTF
d_gene: TRBD2; j_gene: TRBJ2-5; abundance: once; len: 16; v_gene: TRBV9; CDR3nt: TGTGCCAGCAGCAAACTAGCGGGAGTAAGTCCAGAGACCCAGTACTTC; CDR3aa: CASSKLAGVSPETQYF
d_gene: TRBD1; j_gene: TRBJ1-5; abundance: once; len: 15; v_gene: TRBV28; CDR3nt: TGTGCCAGCAGCGGGACAGGGGCCATGGTACAGCCCCAGCATTTT; CDR3aa: CASSGTGAMVQPQHF
d_gene: -; j_gene: TRBJ2-5; abundance: -; len: 14; v_gene: TRBV5-4; CDR3nt: TGTGCCAGCAGCTTGGAAGCAGGCCAAGAGACCCAGTACTTC; CDR3aa: CASSLEAGQETQYF
d_gene: TRBD2; j_gene: TRBJ2-7; abundance: -; len: 14; v_gene: TRBV18; CDR3nt: TGTGCCAGCTCACTGGGGACTAGCTCCTACGAGCAGTACTTC; CDR3aa: CASSLGTSSYEQYF